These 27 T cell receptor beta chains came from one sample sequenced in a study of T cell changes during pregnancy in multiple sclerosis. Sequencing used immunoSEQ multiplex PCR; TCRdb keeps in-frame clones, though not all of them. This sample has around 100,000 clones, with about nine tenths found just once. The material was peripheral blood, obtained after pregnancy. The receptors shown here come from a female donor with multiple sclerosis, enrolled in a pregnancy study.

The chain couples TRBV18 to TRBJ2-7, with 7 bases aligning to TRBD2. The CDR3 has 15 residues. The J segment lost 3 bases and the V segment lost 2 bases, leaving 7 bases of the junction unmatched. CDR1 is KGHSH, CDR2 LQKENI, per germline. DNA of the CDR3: TGTGCCAGCTCACCAACTAGCGATTCACACTACGAGCAGTACTTC. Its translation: CASSPTSDSHYEQYF.

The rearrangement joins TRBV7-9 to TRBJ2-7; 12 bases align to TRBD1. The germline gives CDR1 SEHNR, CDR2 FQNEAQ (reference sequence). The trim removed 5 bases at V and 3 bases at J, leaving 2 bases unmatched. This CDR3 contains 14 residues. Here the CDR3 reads CASSGTGGFYEQYF. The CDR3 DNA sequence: TGTGCCAGCAGCGGGACAGGGGGCTTCTACGAGCAGTACTTC.

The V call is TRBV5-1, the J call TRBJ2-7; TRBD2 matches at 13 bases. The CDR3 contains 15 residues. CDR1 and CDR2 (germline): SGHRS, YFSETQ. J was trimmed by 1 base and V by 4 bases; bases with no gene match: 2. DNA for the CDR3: TGCGCCAGCAGCCCGGGACTAGCGGGATCCTACGAGCAGTACTTC. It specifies CASSPGLAGSYEQYF. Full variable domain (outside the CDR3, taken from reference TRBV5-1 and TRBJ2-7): KAGVTQTPRYLIKTRGQQVTLSCSPISGHRSVSWYQQTPGQGLQFLFEYFSETQRNKGNFPGRFSGRQFSNSRSEMNVSTLELGDSALYLCASSPGLAGSYEQYFGPGTRLTVT.

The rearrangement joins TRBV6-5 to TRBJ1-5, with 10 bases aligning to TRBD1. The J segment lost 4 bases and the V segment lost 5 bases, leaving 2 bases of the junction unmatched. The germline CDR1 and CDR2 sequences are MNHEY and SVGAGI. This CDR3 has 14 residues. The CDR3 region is CASSGQGENQPQHF. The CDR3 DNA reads TGTGCCAGCAGTGGACAGGGGGAAAATCAGCCCCAGCATTTT.

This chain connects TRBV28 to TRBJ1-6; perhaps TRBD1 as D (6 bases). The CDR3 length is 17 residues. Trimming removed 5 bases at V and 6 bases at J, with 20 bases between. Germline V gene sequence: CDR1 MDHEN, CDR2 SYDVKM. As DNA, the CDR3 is TGTGCCAGCAGTGACGGACCGATCAGGGGCAGTAATTCACCCCTCCACTTT. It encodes CASSDGPIRGSNSPLHF.

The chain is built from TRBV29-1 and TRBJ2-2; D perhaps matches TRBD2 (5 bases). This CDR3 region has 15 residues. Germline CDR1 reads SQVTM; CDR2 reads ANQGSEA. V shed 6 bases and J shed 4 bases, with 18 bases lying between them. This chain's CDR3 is CSVLLFGLPTGELFF. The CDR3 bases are TGCAGCGTCCTACTATTCGGACTGCCCACCGGGGAGCTGTTTTTT.

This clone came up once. The CDR3 DNA is TGTGCCACCAGCACCAGGGACTATGGCTACACCTTC. Its protein product is CATSTRDYGYTF. The chain couples TRBV15 to TRBJ1-2, with TRBD1 as a possible D gene (5 bases). The ends were cut back, 4 bases at V and 3 bases at J, with 6 bases in the middle. CDR1 is LNHNV and CDR2 is YYDKDF in the germline V gene (reference sequence). The CDR3 sequence is 12 residues long.

The CDR3 loop reads CASSGGGTSGRVKTQYF. The CDR3 region has the DNA TGTGCCAGCAGTGGGGGAGGGACTAGCGGGAGGGTGAAGACCCAGTACTTC. This rearrangement joins TRBV28 to TRBJ2-5, with 16 bases lining up with TRBD2. Germline assignment: CDR1 MDHEN and CDR2 SYDVKM. CDR3 length: 17 amino acids. With V trimmed by 5 bases and J by 6 bases, 9 bases remained unmatched.

CDR3: CASGVVNTEAFF. The CDR3 region has the DNA TGTGCCAGCGGTGTAGTGAACACTGAAGCTTTCTTT. The rearrangement uses TRBV28 and TRBJ1-1; no definite D call. Per the germline V gene, CDR1 is MDHEN and CDR2 is SYDVKM. This CDR3 comprises 12 residues. Trimming took 8 bases from V and 0 from J, leaving 7 bases between them.

In DNA form, the CDR3 reads TGTGCCAGCAGCTTGGGGCAGGGGTCAATTTACGAGCAGTACTTC. It is translated as CASSLGQGSIYEQYF. This chain links TRBV11-3 with TRBJ2-7, with D possibly matching TRBD1 (6 bases). Germline-derived CDR1 and CDR2 are SGHNT and YENEEA. Trimming removed 3 bases from V and 4 bases from J, with 16 bases in between. CDR3 length: 15 residues.

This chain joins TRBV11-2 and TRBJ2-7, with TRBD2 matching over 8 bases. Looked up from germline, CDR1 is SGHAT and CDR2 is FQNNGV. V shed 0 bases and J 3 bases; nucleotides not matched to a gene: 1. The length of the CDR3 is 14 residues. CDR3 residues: CASSLDGTSYEQYF. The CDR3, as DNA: TGTGCCAGCAGCTTAGACGGGACTAGCTACGAGCAGTACTTC.

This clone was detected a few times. The CDR3 nucleotides are TGTGCCAGCAGTGCTTTCCGGGACAGGGGTTCCTCACCCCTCCACTTT. Its protein is CASSAFRDRGSSPLHF. The V and J genes are TRBV6-6 and TRBJ1-6; 10 bases agree with TRBD1. J lost 10 bases, V lost 5 bases, and 11 bases had no gene match. Germline V gene data show CDR1 as MNHNY and CDR2 as SVGAGI (reference sequence). The CDR3 is 16 residues long.

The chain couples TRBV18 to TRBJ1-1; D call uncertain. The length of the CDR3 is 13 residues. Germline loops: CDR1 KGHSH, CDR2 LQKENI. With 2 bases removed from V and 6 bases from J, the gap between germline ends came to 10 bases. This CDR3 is CASSPRTSAEAFF. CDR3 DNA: TGTGCCAGCTCACCAAGAACGTCGGCTGAAGCTTTCTTT. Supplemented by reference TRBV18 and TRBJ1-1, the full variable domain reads NAGVMQNPRHLVRRRGQEARLRCSPMKGHSHVYWYRQLPEEGLKFMVYLQKENIIDESGMPKERFSAEFPKEGPSILRIQQVVRGDSAAYFCASSPRTSAEAFFGQGTRLTVV.

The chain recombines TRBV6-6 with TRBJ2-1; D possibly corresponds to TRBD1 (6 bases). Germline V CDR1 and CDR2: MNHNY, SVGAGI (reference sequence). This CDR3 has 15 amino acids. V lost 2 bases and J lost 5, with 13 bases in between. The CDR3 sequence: CASSYGRDTNNEQFF. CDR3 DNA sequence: TGTGCCAGCAGTTACGGACGGGACACAAACAATGAGCAGTTCTTC.

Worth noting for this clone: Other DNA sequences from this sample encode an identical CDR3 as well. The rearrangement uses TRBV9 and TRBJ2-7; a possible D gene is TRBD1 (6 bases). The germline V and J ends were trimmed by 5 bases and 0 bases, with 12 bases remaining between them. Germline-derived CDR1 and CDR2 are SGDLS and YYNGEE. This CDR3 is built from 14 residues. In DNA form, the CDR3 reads TGTGCCAGCAGTGTGACAGGCAGCTCCTACGAGCAGTACTTC. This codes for CASSVTGSSYEQYF.

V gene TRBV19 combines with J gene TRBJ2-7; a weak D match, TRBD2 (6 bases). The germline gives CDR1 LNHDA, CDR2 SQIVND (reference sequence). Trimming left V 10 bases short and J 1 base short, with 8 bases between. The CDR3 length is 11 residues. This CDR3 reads CATGRSYEQYF. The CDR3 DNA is TGTGCCACGGGGAGGTCCTACGAGCAGTACTTC.

CDR3 protein: CAISEPGFGYTF. CDR3 sequence (DNA): TGTGCCATCAGTGAGCCAGGGTTTGGCTACACCTTC. The chain employs TRBV10-3 and TRBJ1-2; the D gene is possibly TRBD1 (5 bases). Germline CDR1 is ENHRY and CDR2 is SYGVKD. This CDR3 spans 12 amino acids. V dropped 2 bases and J dropped 7 bases, with 8 bases sitting between them.

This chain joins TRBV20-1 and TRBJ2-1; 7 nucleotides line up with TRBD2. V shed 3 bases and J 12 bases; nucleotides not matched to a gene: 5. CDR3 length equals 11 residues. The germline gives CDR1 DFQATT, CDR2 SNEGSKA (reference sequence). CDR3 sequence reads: CSASGGGGQFF. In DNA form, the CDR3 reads TGCAGTGCTAGCGGCGGGGGAGGGCAGTTCTTC.

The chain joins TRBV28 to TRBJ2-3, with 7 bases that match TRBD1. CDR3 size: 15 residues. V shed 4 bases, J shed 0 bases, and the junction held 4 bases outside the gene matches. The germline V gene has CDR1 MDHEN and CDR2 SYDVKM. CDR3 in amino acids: CASSSGQISTDTQYF. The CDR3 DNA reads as TGTGCCAGCAGTTCGGGACAGATTAGCACAGATACGCAGTATTTT.

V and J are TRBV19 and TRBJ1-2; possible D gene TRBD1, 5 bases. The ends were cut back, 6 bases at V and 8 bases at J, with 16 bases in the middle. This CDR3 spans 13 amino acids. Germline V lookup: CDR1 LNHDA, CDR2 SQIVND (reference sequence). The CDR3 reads CASRVGQGGGYTF. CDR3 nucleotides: TGTGCCAGTAGGGTAGGGCAGGGCGGAGGCTACACCTTC.

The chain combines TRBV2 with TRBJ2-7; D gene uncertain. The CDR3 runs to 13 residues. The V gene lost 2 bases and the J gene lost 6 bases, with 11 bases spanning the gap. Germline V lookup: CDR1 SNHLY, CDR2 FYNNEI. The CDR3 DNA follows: TGTGCCAGCAGTGAACAGATACAGTCCGAGCAGTACTTC. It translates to CASSEQIQSEQYF.

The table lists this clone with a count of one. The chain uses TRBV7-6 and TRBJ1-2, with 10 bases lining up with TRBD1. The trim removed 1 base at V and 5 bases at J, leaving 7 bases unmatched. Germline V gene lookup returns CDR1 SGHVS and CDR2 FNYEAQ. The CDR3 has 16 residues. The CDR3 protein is CASSLGTGGDPYGYTF. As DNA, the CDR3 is TGTGCCAGCAGCTTAGGGACAGGGGGAGATCCTTATGGCTACACCTTC.

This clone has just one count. In DNA form, the CDR3 reads TGTGCCAGCAGCTCCCAGGATTGGTACGAGCAGTACTTC. This encodes CASSSQDWYEQYF. The rearrangement uses TRBV5-5 and TRBJ2-7; D is undetermined. Trimming cost V 3 bases and J 4 bases, with 11 bases left between them. Germline CDR1 reads SGHKS; CDR2 reads YYEKEE (reference sequence). CDR3 size: 13 residues.

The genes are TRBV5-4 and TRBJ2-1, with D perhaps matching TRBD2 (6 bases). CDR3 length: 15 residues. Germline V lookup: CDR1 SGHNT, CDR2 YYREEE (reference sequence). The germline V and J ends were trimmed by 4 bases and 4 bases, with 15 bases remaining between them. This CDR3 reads CASSPWGDLYNEQFF. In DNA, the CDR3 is TGTGCCAGCAGCCCCTGGGGGGACTTATACAATGAGCAGTTCTTC.

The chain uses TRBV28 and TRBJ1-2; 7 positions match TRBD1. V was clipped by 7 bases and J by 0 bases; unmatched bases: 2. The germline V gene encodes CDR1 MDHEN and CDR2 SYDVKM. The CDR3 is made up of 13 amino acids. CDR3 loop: CASNGQANYGYTF. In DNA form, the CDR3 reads TGTGCCAGCAACGGACAGGCTAACTATGGCTACACCTTC.

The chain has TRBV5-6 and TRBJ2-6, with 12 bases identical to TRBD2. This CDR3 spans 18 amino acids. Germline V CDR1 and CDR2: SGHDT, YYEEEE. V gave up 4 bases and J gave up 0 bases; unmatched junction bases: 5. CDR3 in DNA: TGTGCCAGCAGCCCCGGACTAGCGGGATTCTCTGGGGCCAACGTCCTGACTTTC. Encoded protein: CASSPGLAGFSGANVLTF.

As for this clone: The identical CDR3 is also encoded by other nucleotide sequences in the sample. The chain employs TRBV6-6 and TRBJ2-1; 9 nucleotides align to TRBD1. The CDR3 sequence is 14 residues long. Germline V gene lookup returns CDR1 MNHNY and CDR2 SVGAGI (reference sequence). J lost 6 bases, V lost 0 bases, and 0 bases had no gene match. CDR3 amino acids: CASSYSTGGNEQFF. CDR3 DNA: TGTGCCAGCAGTTACTCGACAGGGGGCAATGAGCAGTTCTTC.